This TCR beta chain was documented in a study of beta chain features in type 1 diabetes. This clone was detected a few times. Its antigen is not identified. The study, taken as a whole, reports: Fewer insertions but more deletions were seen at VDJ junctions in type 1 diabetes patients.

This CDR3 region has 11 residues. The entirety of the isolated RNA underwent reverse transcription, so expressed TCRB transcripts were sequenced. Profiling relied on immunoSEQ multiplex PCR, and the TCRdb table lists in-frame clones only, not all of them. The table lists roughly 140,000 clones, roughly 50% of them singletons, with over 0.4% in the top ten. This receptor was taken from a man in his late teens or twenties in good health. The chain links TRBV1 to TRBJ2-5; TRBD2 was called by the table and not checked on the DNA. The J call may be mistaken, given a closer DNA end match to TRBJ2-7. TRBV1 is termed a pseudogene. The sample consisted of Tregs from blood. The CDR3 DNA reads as TGCACCAGCAGCCAACCCTACGAGCAGTACTTC. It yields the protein CTSSQPYEQYF.